The present T cell receptor (beta chain) was sequenced within a study of esophageal squamous cell carcinoma under preoperative chemotherapy. General study findings and limits: Chemotherapy was followed by significantly higher TCR diversity in peripheral T cells only, not tumor-infiltrating lymphocytes.

Between the trimmed V and J ends, which lost 2 bases and 3 bases, there was a span of 6 bases. The CDR3 totals 13 residues. CDR1 MNHNS and CDR2 SASEGT come from the germline V gene. Regarding time point: before preoperative PTX-NDP chemotherapy. TCRdb ran MiXCR on the PCR reads and lists one entry per CDR3 protein. Among some 30,000 distinct CDR3 sequences listed, roughly 52% were seen once. A note on this clonotype: Antigen specificity is unknown.

Sampling was carried out from a patient given preoperative chemotherapy. This TCR was sampled from a human donor with esophageal squamous cell carcinoma. The donor label of this sample is uncertain. V and J are TRBV6-1 and TRBJ2-3; no clear D gene. CDR3 nucleotides: TGTGCCAGCAGTGAAATGCGGACAGATACGCAGTATTTT. Translated: CASSEMRTDTQYF.